The sequence of this T cell receptor beta chain was determined in a study of cytomegalovirus exposure and HLA in healthy donors. The PCR employed 60 Vbeta primers together with 13 Jbeta primers. TCRdb's table, derived via immunoSEQ multiplex PCR, lists solely in-frame clones and lacks some. This specimen shows 85,000 to 110,000 clones; the ten leading clones hold 3% to 3.5%. This CDR3 has 14 residues. The V gene lost 3 bases and the J gene lost 2 bases, with 9 bases spanning the gap. The V gene's germline CDR1 is MDHEN and CDR2 SYDVKM. This chain joins TRBV28 and TRBJ2-3; the D gene is possibly TRBD1 (6 bases). Material for sequencing was PBMCs. The sequence was obtained from a middle-aged man in good health and CMV-seronegative. For the CDR3, the DNA is TGTGCCAGCAGTTTGGGGGCCTACACAGATACGCAGTATTTT. Its translation is CASSLGAYTDTQYF.